This record looks at one TCR beta chain sequence and its context. Its matching antigen is unknown. The entry originates in a study of OX40 agonist ivuxolimab in advanced cancers. Overall study: Ivuxolimab is an agonistic anti-OX40 (CD134) antibody, and patients were treated with it. Study-level findings and limits: Within 6 weeks, CD4+ and CD8+ blood T cells expanded clonally at 0.1 to 3.0 mg/kg. CD8+ T cells showed, on average, more clonal expansion than CD4+ cells.

Generated by immunoSEQ multiplex PCR, the TCRdb table keeps only in-frame clones and is missing some. The profile covers tens of thousands of clones, with over 75% appearing a single time and roughly 4.6% taken by the ten largest. The sequences come from CD4+ or CD8+ T cells sorted from blood, collected in a trial of the OX40 agonist ivuxolimab. The TCR was taken from an adult with an advanced solid tumor such as melanoma, head and neck, liver or kidney cancer.

The CDR3, as DNA: TGTGCCAGCAGCTCCAGGACAGGTGCAGAGACCCAGTACTTC. Its translation: CASSSRTGAETQYF. The chain is built from TRBV7-9 and TRBJ2-5, with 7 bases that match TRBD1. The V and J ends lost 4 bases and 4 bases, in that order; junction bases with no gene match: 6. Germline V gene sequence: CDR1 SEHNR, CDR2 FQNEAQ (reference sequence). This CDR3 contains 14 residues.